Here is one T cell receptor (beta chain) with its context. What it recognizes is unknown. TCRdb re-called the multiplex PCR reads with MiXCR, one entry per CDR3 protein. The data show nearly 110,000 distinct CDR3 sequences, approximately 28% seen once. The record originates from a study of breast tumors, draining lymph nodes, adjacent tissues. Samples came from axillary lymph nodes draining the breast cancer. Study-wide results and caveats: The lymph node origin of tumor T cells was framed as consistent with a hypothesis, not demonstrated. Luminal-like breast cancer showed significantly higher tumor–nontumor repertoire similarity than basal-like. Tumors had less TCR diversity than lymph nodes, more than nontumor tissue. Most tumor T cells seemingly derive from lymph node, then expand in tumor.

V lost 4 bases and J lost 6, with 11 bases in between. The length of the CDR3 is 12 residues. CDR1 is SGHDT and CDR2 is YYEEEE in the germline V gene. This sequence originates from a female donor with breast cancer. Some clones in this sample may be carry-over from other donors' samples. The material sequenced was axillary lymph node tissue. The chain uses TRBV5-6 and TRBJ2-7; maybe TRBD2 (5 bases). CDR3 sequence: CASSLPRGEQYF. The DNA for the CDR3 is TGTGCCAGCAGCCTTCCCCGGGGCGAGCAGTACTTC.